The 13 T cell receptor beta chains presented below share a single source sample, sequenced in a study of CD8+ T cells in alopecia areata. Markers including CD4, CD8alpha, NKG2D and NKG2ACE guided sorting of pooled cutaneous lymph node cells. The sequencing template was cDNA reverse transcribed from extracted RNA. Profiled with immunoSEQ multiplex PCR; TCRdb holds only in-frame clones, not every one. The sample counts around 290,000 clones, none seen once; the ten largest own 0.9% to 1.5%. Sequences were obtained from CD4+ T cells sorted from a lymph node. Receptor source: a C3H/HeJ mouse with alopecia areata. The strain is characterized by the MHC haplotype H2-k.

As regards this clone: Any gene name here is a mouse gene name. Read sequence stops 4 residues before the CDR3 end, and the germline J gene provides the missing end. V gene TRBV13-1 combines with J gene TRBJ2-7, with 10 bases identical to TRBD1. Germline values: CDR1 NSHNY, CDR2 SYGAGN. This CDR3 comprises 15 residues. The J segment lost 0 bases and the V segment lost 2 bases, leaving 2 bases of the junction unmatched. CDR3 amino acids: CASSERTGGSYEQYF. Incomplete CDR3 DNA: TGTGCCAGCAGTGAGAGGACAGGGGGCTCCTAT.

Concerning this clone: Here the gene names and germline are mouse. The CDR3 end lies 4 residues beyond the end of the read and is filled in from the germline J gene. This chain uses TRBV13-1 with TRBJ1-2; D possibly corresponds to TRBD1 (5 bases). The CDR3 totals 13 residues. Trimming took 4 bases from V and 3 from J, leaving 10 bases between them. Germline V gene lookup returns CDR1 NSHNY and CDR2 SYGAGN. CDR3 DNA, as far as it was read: TGTGCCAGCAGTTTACAGGAGGACTCC. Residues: CASSLQEDS. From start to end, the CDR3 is CASSLQEDSDYTF.

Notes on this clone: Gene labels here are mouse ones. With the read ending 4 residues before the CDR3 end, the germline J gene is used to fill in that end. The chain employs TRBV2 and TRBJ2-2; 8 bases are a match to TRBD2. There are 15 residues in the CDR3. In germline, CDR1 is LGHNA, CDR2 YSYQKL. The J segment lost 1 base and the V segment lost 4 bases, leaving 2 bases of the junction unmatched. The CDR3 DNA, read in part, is TGTGCCAGCAGCCGGGACTGGCAAAACACCGGG. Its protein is CASSRDWQNTG. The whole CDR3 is CASSRDWQNTGQLYF.

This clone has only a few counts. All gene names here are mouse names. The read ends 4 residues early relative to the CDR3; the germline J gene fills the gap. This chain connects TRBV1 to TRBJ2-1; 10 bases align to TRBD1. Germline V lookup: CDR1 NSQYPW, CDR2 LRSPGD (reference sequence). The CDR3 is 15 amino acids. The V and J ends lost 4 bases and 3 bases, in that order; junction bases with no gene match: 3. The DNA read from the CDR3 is TGCACCTGCAGTGGACAGGGGGCGATCTATGCT. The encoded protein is CTCSGQGAIYA. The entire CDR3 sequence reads CTCSGQGAIYAEQFF.

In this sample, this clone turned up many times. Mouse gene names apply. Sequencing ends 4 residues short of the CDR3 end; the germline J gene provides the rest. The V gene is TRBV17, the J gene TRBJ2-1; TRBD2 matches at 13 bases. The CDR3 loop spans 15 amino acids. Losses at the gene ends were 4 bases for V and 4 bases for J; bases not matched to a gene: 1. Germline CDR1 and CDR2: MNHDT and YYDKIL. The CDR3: CASSKGLGGYAEQFF. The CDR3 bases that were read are TGTGCTAGCAGTAAGGGACTGGGGGGGTATGCT.

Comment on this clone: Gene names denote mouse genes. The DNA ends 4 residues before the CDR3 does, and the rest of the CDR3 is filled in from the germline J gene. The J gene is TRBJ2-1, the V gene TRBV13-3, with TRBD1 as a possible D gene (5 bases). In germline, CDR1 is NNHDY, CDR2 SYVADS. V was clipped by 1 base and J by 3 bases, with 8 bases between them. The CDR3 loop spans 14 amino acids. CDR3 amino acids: CASSDQGLYAEQFF. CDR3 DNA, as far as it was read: TGTGCCAGCAGTGATCAGGGCCTCTATGCT.

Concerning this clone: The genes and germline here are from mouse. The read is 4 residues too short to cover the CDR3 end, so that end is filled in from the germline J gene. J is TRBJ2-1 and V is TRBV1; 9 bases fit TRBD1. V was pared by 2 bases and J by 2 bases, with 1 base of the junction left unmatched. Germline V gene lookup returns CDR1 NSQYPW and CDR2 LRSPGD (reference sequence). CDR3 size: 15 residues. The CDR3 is CTCSANRGHYAEQFF. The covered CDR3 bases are TGCACCTGCAGTGCAAACAGGGGGCACTATGCT.

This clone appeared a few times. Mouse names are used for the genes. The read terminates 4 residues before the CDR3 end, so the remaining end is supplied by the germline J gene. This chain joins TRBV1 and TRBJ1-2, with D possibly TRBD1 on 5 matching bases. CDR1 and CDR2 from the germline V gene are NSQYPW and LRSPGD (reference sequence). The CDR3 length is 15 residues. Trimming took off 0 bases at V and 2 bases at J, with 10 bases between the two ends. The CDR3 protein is CTCSADREANSDYTF. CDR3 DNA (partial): TGCACCTGCAGTGCAGACAGGGAGGCCAACTCC.

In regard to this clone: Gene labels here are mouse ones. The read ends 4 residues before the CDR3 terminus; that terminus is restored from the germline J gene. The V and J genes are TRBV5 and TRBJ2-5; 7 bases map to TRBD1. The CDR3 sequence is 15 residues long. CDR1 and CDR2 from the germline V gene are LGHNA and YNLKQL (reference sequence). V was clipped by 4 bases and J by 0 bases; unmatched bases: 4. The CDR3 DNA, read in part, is TGTGCCAGCAGCCCGACAGGGCCTAACCAAGAC. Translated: CASSPTGPNQD. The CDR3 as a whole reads CASSPTGPNQDTQYF.

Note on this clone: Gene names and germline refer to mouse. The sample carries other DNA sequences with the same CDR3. The CDR3 spells CAWSRTGGYAEQFF. The sequenced part of the CDR3 DNA is TGTGCCTGGAGTCGGACTGGGGGCTATGCT. This chain links TRBV31 with TRBJ2-1; TRBD2 agrees at 10 bases. The read finishes 4 residues shy of the CDR3 end, and the germline J gene is used to complete it. Germline V gives CDR1 GKSSPN, CDR2 SITVG. The V segment lost 1 base and the J segment 3 bases; nucleotides outside the gene matches: 0. The CDR3 consists of 14 residues. The full variable domain, its missing parts supplied by reference TRBV31 and TRBJ2-1, is AQTIHQWPVAEIKAVGSPLSLGCTIKGKSSPNLYWYWQATGGTLQQLFYSITVGQVESVVQLNLSASRPKDDQFILSTEKLLLSHSGFYLCAWSRTGGYAEQFFGPGTRLTVL.

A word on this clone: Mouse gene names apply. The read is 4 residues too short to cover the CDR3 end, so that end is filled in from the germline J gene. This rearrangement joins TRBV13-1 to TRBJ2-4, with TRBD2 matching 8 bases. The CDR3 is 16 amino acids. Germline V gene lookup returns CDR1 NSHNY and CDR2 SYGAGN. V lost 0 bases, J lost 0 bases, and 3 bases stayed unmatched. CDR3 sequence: CASSDGLGGSQNTLYF. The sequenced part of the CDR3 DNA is TGTGCCAGCAGTGATGGGCTGGGGGGTAGTCAAAAC.

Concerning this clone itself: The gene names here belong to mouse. Here the CDR3 reads CTCSADWGGRSDYTF. The CDR3 bases that were read are TGCACCTGCAGTGCAGACTGGGGGGGGAGGAGC. This chain links TRBV1 with TRBJ1-2, with TRBD1 as a possible D gene (5 bases). The missing CDR3 end, 4 residues past where the read stops, is filled in from the germline J gene. Germline V gives CDR1 NSQYPW, CDR2 LRSPGD (reference sequence). This CDR3 comprises 15 residues. Using reference TRBV1 and TRBJ1-2 for the parts outside the CDR3, the full variable domain is VTLLEQNPRWRLVPRGQAVNLRCILKNSQYPWMSWYQQDLQKQLQWLFTLRSPGDKEVKSLPGADYLATRVTDTELRLQVANMSQGRTLYCTCSADWGGRSDYTFGSGTRLLVI.

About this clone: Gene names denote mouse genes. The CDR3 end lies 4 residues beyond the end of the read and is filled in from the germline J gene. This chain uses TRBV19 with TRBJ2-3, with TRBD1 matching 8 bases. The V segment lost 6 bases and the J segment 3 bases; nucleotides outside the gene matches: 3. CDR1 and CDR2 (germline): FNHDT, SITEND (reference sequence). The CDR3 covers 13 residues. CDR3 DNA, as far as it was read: TGTGCCAGCAACAGGGGGAGGGCAGAA. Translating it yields CASNRGRAE. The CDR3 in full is CASNRGRAETLYF.